The T cell receptor beta chain under discussion was sequenced for a study of shared clonotypes between healthy human individuals. Whole-study findings and limits: For naive CD4 cells, 4% to 5% of clonotypes were shared across a handful of donors.

CD4+ cells were split into CD45RA+ naive and CD45RA-negative memory subsets. This clone was counted a single time. Its antigen is currently unknown. The CDR3 runs 15 residues. Trimming left V 6 bases short and J 4 bases short, with 16 bases between. Germline V gene sequence: CDR1 MNHNY, CDR2 SVGAGI (reference sequence). Genomic DNA of each subset was evenly split across several immunoSEQ plates. Method: immunoSEQ multiplex PCR; TCRdb's copy keeps in-frame clones and lacks some. The table lists about 680,000 clones, more than 70% of them singletons, with around 2% in the top ten. The V call is TRBV6-6, the J call TRBJ1-5, with D tentatively TRBD1 (5 bases). The specimen sequenced was memory CD4+ T cells sorted from blood. Subset: CD45RA-negative fraction. This receptor was identified in a woman aged 30 to 39 in good health. CDR3 sequence reads: CASRAGGGGNQPQHF. CDR3 sequence (DNA): TGTGCCAGCAGAGCGGGGGGGGGAGGTAATCAGCCCCAGCATTTT.